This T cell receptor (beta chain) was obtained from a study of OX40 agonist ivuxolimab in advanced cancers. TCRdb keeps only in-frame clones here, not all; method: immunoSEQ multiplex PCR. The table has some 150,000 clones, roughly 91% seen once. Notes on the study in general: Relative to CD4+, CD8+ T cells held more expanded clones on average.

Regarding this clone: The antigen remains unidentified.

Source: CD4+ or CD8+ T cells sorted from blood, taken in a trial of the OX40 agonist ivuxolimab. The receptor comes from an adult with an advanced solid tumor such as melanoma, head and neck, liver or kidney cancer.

CDR3 sequence: CASSLLRLLGGRFNQPQHF. The CDR3 DNA sequence: TGTGCCAGCAGTTTATTACGGTTGTTAGGGGGGCGCTTCAATCAGCCCCAGCATTTT. V and J are TRBV28 and TRBJ1-5; D perhaps matches TRBD1 (6 bases). This CDR3 spans 19 amino acids. From germline, CDR1 is MDHEN and CDR2 SYDVKM. Between the trimmed V and J ends, which lost 1 base and 3 bases, there was a span of 22 bases.